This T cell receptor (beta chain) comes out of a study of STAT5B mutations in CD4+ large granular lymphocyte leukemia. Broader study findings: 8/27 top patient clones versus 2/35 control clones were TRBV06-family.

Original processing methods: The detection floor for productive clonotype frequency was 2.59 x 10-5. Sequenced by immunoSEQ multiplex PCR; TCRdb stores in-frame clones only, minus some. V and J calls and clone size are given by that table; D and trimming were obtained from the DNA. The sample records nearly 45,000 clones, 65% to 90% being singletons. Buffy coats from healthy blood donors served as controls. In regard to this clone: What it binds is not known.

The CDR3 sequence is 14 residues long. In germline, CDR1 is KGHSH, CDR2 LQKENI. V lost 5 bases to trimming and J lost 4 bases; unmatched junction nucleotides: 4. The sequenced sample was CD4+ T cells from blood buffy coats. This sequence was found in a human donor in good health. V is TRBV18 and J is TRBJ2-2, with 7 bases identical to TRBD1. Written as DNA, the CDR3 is TGTGCCAGCTCAGTCCAGGGGGTCACCGGGGAGCTGTTTTTT. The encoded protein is CASSVQGVTGELFF. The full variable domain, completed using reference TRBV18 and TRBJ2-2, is NAGVMQNPRHLVRRRGQEARLRCSPMKGHSHVYWYRQLPEEGLKFMVYLQKENIIDESGMPKERFSAEFPKEGPSILRIQQVVRGDSAAYFCASSVQGVTGELFFGEGSRLTVL.